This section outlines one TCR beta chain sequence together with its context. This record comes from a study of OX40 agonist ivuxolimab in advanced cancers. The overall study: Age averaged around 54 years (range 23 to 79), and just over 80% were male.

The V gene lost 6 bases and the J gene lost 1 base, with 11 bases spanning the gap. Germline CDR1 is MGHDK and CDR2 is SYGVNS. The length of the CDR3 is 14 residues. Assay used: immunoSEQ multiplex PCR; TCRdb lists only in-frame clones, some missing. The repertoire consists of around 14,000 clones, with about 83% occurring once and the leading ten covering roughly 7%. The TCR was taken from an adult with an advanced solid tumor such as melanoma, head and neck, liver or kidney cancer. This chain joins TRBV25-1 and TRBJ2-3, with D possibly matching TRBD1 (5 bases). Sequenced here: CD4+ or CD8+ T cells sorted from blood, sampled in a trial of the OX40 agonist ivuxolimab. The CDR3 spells CASSWTTRTDTQYF. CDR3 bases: TGTGCCAGCAGCTGGACAACCCGCACAGATACGCAGTATTTT.